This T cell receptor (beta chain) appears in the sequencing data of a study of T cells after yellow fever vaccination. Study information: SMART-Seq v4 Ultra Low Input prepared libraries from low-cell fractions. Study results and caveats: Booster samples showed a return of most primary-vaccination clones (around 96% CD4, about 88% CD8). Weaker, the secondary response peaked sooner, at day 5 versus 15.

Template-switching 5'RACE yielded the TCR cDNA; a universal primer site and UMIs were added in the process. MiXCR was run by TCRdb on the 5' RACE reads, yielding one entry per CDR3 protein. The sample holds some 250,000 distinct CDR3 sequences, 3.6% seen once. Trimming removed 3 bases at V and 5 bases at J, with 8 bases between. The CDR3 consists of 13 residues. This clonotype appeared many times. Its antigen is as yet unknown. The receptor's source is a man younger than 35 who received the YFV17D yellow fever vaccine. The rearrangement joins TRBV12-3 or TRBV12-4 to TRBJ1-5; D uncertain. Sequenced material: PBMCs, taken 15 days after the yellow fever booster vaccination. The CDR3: CASSFFGDQPQHF. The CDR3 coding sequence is TGTGCCAGCAGTTTCTTCGGCGATCAGCCCCAGCATTTT.